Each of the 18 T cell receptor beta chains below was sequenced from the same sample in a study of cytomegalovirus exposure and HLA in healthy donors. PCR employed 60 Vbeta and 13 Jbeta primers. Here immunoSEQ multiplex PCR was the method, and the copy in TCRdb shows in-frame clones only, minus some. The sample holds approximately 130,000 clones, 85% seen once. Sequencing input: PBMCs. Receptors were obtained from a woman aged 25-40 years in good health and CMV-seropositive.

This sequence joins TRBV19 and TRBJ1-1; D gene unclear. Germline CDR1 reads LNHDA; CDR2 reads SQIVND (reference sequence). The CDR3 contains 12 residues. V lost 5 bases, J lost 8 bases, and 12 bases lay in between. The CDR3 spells CASSARVGEAFF. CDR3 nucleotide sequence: TGTGCCAGTAGTGCACGAGTCGGGGAAGCTTTCTTT.

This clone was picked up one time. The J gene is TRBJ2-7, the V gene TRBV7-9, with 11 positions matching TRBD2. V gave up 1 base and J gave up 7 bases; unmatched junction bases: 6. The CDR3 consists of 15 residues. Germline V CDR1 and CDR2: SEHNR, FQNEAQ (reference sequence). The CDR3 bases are TGTGCCAGCAGCTTAGAGACTAGCGGGGTTAGTGAGCAGTACTTC. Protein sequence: CASSLETSGVSEQYF. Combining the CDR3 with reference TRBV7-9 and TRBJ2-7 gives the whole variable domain DTGVSQNPRHKITKRGQNVTFRCDPISEHNRLYWYRQTLGQGPEFLTYFQNEAQLEKSRLLSDRFSAERPKGSFSTLEIQRTEQGDSAMYLCASSLETSGVSEQYFGPGTRLTVT.

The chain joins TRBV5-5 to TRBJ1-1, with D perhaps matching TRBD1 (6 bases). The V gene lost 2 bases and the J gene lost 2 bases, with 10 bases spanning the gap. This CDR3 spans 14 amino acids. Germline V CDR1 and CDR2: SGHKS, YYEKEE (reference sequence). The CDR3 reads CASSLGGSNTEAFF. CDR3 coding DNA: TGTGCCAGCAGCTTAGGGGGTAGTAACACTGAAGCTTTCTTT.

The CDR3 sequence: CASGPTGLHTDTQYF. The CDR3 bases are TGTGCTAGTGGTCCTACTGGACTCCACACAGATACGCAGTATTTT. The rearrangement joins TRBV12-5 to TRBJ2-3; D possibly corresponds to TRBD2 (5 bases). Germline V lookup: CDR1 LGHNT, CDR2 FRNRAP. V dropped 5 bases and J dropped 2 bases, with 14 bases sitting between them. CDR3 length: 15 residues.

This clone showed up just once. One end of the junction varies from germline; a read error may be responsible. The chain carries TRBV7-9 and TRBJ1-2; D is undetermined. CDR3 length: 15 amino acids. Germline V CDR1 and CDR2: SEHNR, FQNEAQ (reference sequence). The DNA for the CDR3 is TGTTCCAGCAGTTTCCTGACAAGTCTATACTATGGCTACACCTTC. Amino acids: CSSSFLTSLYYGYTF.

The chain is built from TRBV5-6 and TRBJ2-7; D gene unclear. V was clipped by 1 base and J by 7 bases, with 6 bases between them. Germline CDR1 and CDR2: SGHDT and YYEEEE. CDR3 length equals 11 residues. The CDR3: CASSLLREQYF. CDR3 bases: TGTGCCAGCAGCTTGCTGCGAGAGCAGTACTTC. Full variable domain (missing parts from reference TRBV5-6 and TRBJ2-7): DAGVTQSPTHLIKTRGQQVTLRCSPKSGHDTVSWYQQALGQGPQFIFQYYEEEERQRGNFPDRFSGHQFPNYSSELNVNALLLGDSALYLCASSLLREQYFGPGTRLTVT.

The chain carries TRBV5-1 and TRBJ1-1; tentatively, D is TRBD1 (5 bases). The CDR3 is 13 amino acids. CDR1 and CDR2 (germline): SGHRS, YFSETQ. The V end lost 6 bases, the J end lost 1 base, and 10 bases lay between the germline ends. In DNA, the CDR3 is TGCGCCAGCACGGGGGAAGGGAACACTGAAGCTTTCTTT. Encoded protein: CASTGEGNTEAFF.

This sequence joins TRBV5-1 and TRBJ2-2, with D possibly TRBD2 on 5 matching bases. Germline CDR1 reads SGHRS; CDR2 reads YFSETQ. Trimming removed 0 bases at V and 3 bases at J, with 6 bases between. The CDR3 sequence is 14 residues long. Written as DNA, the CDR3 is TGCGCCAGCAGCTTGGCCGGGGACACCGGGGAGCTGTTTTTT. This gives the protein CASSLAGDTGELFF. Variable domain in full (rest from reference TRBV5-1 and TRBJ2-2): KAGVTQTPRYLIKTRGQQVTLSCSPISGHRSVSWYQQTPGQGLQFLFEYFSETQRNKGNFPGRFSGRQFSNSRSEMNVSTLELGDSALYLCASSLAGDTGELFFGEGSRLTVL.

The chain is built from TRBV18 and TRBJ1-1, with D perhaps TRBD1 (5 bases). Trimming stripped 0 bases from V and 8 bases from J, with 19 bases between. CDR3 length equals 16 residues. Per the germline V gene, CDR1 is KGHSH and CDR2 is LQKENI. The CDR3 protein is CASSPPLGLQDAEAFF. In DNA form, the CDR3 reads TGTGCCAGCTCACCACCGTTGGGGTTACAGGACGCAGAAGCTTTCTTT.

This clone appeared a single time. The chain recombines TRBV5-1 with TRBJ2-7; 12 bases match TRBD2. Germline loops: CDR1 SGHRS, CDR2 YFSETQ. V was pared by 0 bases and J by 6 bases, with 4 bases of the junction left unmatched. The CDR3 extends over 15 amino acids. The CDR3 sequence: CASSLGLAGAPEQYF. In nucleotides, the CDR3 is TGCGCCAGCAGCTTGGGACTAGCGGGAGCCCCCGAGCAGTACTTC. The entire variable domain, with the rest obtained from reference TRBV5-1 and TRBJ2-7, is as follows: KAGVTQTPRYLIKTRGQQVTLSCSPISGHRSVSWYQQTPGQGLQFLFEYFSETQRNKGNFPGRFSGRQFSNSRSEMNVSTLELGDSALYLCASSLGLAGAPEQYFGPGTRLTVT.

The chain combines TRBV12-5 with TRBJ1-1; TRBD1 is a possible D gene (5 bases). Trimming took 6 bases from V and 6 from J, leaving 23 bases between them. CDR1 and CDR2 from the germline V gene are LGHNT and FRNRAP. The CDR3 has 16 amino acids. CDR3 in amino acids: CASGPPGLPKNPEAFF. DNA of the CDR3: TGTGCTAGTGGCCCTCCGGGACTCCCAAAAAACCCTGAAGCTTTCTTT.

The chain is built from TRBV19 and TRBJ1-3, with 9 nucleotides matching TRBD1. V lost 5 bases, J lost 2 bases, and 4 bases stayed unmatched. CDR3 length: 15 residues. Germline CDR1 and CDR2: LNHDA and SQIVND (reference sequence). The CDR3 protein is CASSSGTGTGNTIYF. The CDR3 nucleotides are TGTGCCAGTAGTTCCGGGACAGGGACTGGAAACACCATATATTTT.

Here the CDR3 reads CASSPGAAEQYF. The CDR3, as DNA: TGTGCCAGCAGCCCAGGGGCAGCCGAGCAGTACTTC. The rearrangement links TRBV28 to TRBJ2-7, with D perhaps matching TRBD1 (6 bases). The germline V and J ends were trimmed by 6 bases and 6 bases, with 12 bases remaining between them. The CDR3 runs to 12 residues. Germline CDR1 is MDHEN and CDR2 is SYDVKM.

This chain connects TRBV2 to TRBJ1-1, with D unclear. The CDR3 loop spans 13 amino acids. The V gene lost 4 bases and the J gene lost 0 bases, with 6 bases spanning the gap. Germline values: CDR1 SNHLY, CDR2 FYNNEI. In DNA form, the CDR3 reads TGTGCCAGCAGTGCCAACATGAACACTGAAGCTTTCTTT. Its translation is CASSANMNTEAFF.

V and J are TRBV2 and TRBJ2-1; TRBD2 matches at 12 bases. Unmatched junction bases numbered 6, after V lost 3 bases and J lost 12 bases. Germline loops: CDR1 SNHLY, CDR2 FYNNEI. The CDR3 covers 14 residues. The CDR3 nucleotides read TGTGCCAGCAGTGACGCGACTAGCGGGGGTAGGCAGTTCTTC. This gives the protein CASSDATSGGRQFF.

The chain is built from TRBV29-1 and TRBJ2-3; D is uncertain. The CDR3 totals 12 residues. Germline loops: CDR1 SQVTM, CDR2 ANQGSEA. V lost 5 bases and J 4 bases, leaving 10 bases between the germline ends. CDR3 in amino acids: CSVTQAPDTQYF. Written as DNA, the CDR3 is TGCAGCGTTACCCAAGCCCCAGATACGCAGTATTTT.

This chain's CDR3 is CASSAGQGGYEQYF. The CDR3 DNA follows: TGTGCCAGCAGCGCTGGACAGGGGGGTTACGAGCAGTACTTC. The genes are TRBV9 and TRBJ2-7, with 10 positions matching TRBD1. This CDR3 comprises 14 residues. Germline V gives CDR1 SGDLS, CDR2 YYNGEE. The V gene end was trimmed by 3 bases and the J gene end by 4 bases; junction bases not matched to a gene: 4.

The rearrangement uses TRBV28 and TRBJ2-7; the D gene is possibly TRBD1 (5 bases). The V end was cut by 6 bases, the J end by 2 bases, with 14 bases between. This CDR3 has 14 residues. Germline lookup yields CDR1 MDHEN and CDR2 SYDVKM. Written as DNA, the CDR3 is TGTGCCAGCAGCCAGGGCCCCCTCACCTACGAGCAGTACTTC. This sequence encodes CASSQGPLTYEQYF. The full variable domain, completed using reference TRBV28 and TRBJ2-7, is DVKVTQSSRYLVKRTGEKVFLECVQDMDHENMFWYRQDPGLGLRLIYFSYDVKMKEKGDIPEGYSVSREKKERFSLILESASTNQTSMYLCASSQGPLTYEQYFGPGTRLTVT.